Following are 3 T cell receptor beta chains from one sample sequenced in a study of T cell repertoires in cytomegalovirus infection. TCRdb reprocessed the reads with MiXCR, giving one entry per CDR3 protein. The profile shows some 500,000 distinct CDR3 sequences, roughly 43% of them singletons. The antigens of these receptors remain unknown. The material sequenced was cultured PBMCs, taken from culture after CMV antigen stimulation. The receptor set was obtained from a human donor in good health (CMV status not recorded). Some clones in this sample may be carry-over from other donors' samples.

This clonotype was observed a few times. The chain's CDR3 is CASSFSPLGGGQPQHF. In DNA form, the CDR3 reads TGTGCCAGCAGCTTCTCCCCGCTGGGGGGGGGACAGCCCCAGCATTTT. The J gene is TRBJ1-5, the V gene TRBV7-2; possible D gene TRBD1, 5 bases. Germline assignment: CDR1 SGHTA and CDR2 FQGNSA. The CDR3 runs 16 residues. The V and J ends lost 3 bases and 7 bases respectively, with 19 bases between them.

This clonotype has only a few counts. The chain joins TRBV4-1 to TRBJ2-7, with D perhaps TRBD2 (6 bases). The CDR3 is 16 residues long. Trimming removed 2 bases at V and 0 bases at J, with 14 bases between. Germline V gene sequence: CDR1 MGHRA, CDR2 YSYEKL. DNA of the CDR3: TGCGCCAGCAGCCAATCGGATAGCGGACGCTCCTACGAGCAGTACTTC. Protein: CASSQSDSGRSYEQYF.

The rearrangement links TRBV7-2 to TRBJ2-2; D gene unclear. Trimming shortened V by 4 bases and J by 4 bases, and 7 bases separated the two germline ends. The CDR3 sequence is 13 residues long. Germline V lookup: CDR1 SGHTA, CDR2 FQGNSA. The CDR3 DNA is TGTGCCAGCAGCTCCCACATCACCGGGGAGCTGTTTTTT. Its protein product is CASSSHITGELFF.